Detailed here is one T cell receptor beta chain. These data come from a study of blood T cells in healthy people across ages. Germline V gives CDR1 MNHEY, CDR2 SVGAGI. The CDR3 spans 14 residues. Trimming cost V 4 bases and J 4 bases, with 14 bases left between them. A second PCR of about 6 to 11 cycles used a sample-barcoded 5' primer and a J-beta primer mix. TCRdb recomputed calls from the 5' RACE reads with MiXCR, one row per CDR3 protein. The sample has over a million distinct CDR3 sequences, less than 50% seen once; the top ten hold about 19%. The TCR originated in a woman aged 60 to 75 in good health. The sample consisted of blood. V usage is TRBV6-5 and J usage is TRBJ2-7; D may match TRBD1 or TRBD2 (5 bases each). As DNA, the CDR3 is TGTGCCAGCAGTTCCCGGGACGTAGGTTACGAGCAGTACTTC. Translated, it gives CASSSRDVGYEQYF.